The 19 T cell receptor beta chains listed next were all sequenced from one sample in a study of beta chain features in type 1 diabetes. Expressed TCRB transcripts were sequenced, since all the RNA that had been isolated was reverse transcribed. The protocol was immunoSEQ multiplex PCR, while the TCRdb copy is restricted to in-frame clones and leaves out a portion. The repertoire includes 620,000 or so clones, around 15% of them detected once, and roughly 0.098% sits in the top ten. Sequenced sample: naive CD4+ T cells from blood. These receptors were collected from a man aged 18-30 years in good health.

A few counts support this clone. This sequence joins TRBV14 and TRBJ2-6, with 7 bases matching TRBD1. V trimming: 4 bases; J trimming: 0 bases; junction bases outside the gene matches: 9. Germline CDR1 and CDR2: SGHDN and FVKESK. The CDR3 consists of 18 residues. CDR3 protein: CASSLIRDSHSGANVLTF. CDR3 in DNA: TGTGCCAGCAGCCTGATCCGGGACAGCCACTCTGGGGCCAACGTCCTGACTTTC.

V is TRBV7-9 and J is TRBJ1-5; 8 nucleotides line up with TRBD1. CDR3 length equals 15 residues. CDR1 is SEHNR and CDR2 is FQNEAQ in the germline V gene (reference sequence). Trimming cost V 1 base and J 3 bases; bases outside gene matches: 2. CDR3 DNA sequence: TGTGCCAGCAGCTTAGGGACAGGGTACAATCAGCCCCAGCATTTT. As protein: CASSLGTGYNQPQHF.

V usage is TRBV4-1 and J usage is TRBJ1-5, with a weak D call TRBD1 (5 bases). Germline V gene data show CDR1 as MGHRA and CDR2 as YSYEKL. The CDR3 runs 17 residues. The V and J ends lost 2 bases and 2 bases respectively, with 16 bases between them. The CDR3 sequence is CASSQPRSGKGNQPQHF. CDR3 coding DNA: TGCGCCAGCAGCCAACCCCGATCAGGGAAAGGCAATCAGCCCCAGCATTTT.

This clone occurred a few times. The J gene is TRBJ2-5, the V gene TRBV27; tentatively, D is TRBD1 or TRBD2 (6 bases each). The CDR3 consists of 15 residues. CDR1 is MNHEY, CDR2 SMNVEV, per germline (reference sequence). The V end lost 7 bases, the J end lost 3 bases, and 18 bases lay between the germline ends. In DNA, the CDR3 is TGTGCCAGCACCCCCCAAGGGGGAGGAAAAGAGACCCAGTACTTC. Translated, it gives CASTPQGGGKETQYF.

J is TRBJ2-3 and V is TRBV18, with 14 positions matching TRBD2. The trim removed 3 bases at V and 6 bases at J, leaving 5 bases unmatched. Germline CDR1 reads KGHSH; CDR2 reads LQKENI. The CDR3 runs 16 residues. The CDR3: CASSPGTSGRIDTQYF. The CDR3 bases are TGTGCCAGCTCACCCGGGACTAGCGGGAGAATCGATACGCAGTATTTT.

The genes are TRBV6-5 and TRBJ1-2; D gene unclear. Germline CDR1 MNHEY, CDR2 SVGAGI. The V end lost 5 bases, the J end lost 4 bases, and 11 bases lay between the germline ends. The CDR3 has 13 residues. In nucleotides, the CDR3 is TGTGCCAGCAGTCGCAAAACAGCCTATGGCTACACCTTC. Translating it yields CASSRKTAYGYTF.

The table lists this clone with a few counts. The DNA for the CDR3 is TGTGCCAGCTCATCCGACAGGGGGCTAGGGAGCCAGCCCCAGCATTTT. Amino acid sequence: CASSSDRGLGSQPQHF. The chain joins TRBV18 to TRBJ1-5, with 10 bases aligning to TRBD1. Germline loops: CDR1 KGHSH, CDR2 LQKENI. This CDR3 is built from 16 residues. With V trimmed by 5 bases and J by 7 bases, 11 bases remained unmatched.

This clone was recorded only once. This chain uses TRBV5-1 with TRBJ2-5, with D tentatively TRBD2 (6 bases). This CDR3 spans 15 amino acids. In germline, CDR1 is SGHRS, CDR2 YFSETQ. V was clipped by 1 base and J by 2 bases, with 12 bases between them. The CDR3 sequence: CASSLSSGGQETQYF. The DNA of the CDR3 is TGCGCCAGCAGCTTGAGTAGCGGCGGTCAAGAGACCCAGTACTTC.

The rearrangement joins TRBV15 to TRBJ2-1, with D hard to call. Germline loops: CDR1 LNHNV, CDR2 YYDKDF (reference sequence). The CDR3 extends over 14 amino acids. Deletions cut 1 base from V and 4 bases from J, with 8 bases between. The CDR3 DNA follows: TGTGCCACCAGCAGAGTGCCCGCTTACAATGAGCAGTTCTTC. Encoded protein: CATSRVPAYNEQFF.

The V and J genes are TRBV6-1 and TRBJ2-7; D gene ambiguous. The V end lost 2 bases, the J end lost 5 bases, and 7 bases lay between the germline ends. The germline CDR1 and CDR2 sequences are MNHNS and SASEGT. The CDR3 runs to 12 residues. DNA of the CDR3: TGTGCCAGCAGTGAAAGGTACGACGAGCAGTACTTC. Translating it yields CASSERYDEQYF.

This clone was counted between two and nine times. The V call is TRBV4-2, the J call TRBJ2-1; 9 bases fit TRBD2. This CDR3 region has 15 residues. CDR1 LGHNA and CDR2 YNFKEQ come from the germline V gene. V trimming: 4 bases; J trimming: 4 bases; junction bases outside the gene matches: 5. The CDR3, as DNA: TGTGCCAGCAGCCGAAGACTAGCGGATTACAATGAGCAGTTCTTC. Protein product: CASSRRLADYNEQFF.

This clone has only a few counts. Other nucleotide sequences in the sample specify the same CDR3. The chain recombines TRBV28 with TRBJ1-5; possible D gene TRBD1, 5 bases. Germline V CDR1 and CDR2: MDHEN, SYDVKM. V lost 2 bases and J 3 bases, leaving 8 bases between the germline ends. The length of the CDR3 is 14 residues. CDR3 DNA: TGTGCCAGCAGTTTAGGAGGGGCCAATCAGCCCCAGCATTTT. Residues: CASSLGGANQPQHF.

This clone was counted a few times. J is TRBJ2-5 and V is TRBV5-4; possible D gene TRBD1, 6 bases. The V gene lost 0 bases and the J gene lost 6 bases, with 12 bases spanning the gap. Germline lookup yields CDR1 SGHNT and CDR2 YYREEE (reference sequence). This CDR3 is built from 14 residues. The DNA for the CDR3 is TGTGCCAGCAGCTTGGAGGGGGTCGGAAAGACCCAGTACTTC. Protein sequence: CASSLEGVGKTQYF.

The chain is built from TRBV5-1 and TRBJ2-5; TRBD2 agrees at 11 bases. J lost 2 bases, V lost 4 bases, and 4 bases had no gene match. The germline V gene has CDR1 SGHRS and CDR2 YFSETQ. This CDR3 comprises 15 residues. The DNA for the CDR3 is TGCGCCAGCAGCGGCCGGACTAGCGGGCAAGAGACCCAGTACTTC. Its translation is CASSGRTSGQETQYF.

The chain uses TRBV6-4 and TRBJ2-7; 7 nucleotides match TRBD2. With V trimmed by 8 bases and J by 1 base, 8 bases remained unmatched. The CDR3 totals 14 residues. Germline V gene sequence: CDR1 MRHNA, CDR2 SNTAGT. This CDR3 reads CASHRGGVSYEQYF. The DNA for the CDR3 is TGTGCCAGCCATAGGGGAGGGGTTTCCTACGAGCAGTACTTC.

The chain is built from TRBV27 and TRBJ1-5, with TRBD1 matching 7 bases. The V segment lost 4 bases and the J segment 4 bases; nucleotides outside the gene matches: 7. The CDR3 extends over 15 amino acids. The germline CDR1 and CDR2 sequences are MNHEY and SMNVEV (reference sequence). The CDR3 region has the DNA TGTGCCAGCAGTTCCAAGGGGGCGGGAAATCAGCCCCAGCATTTT. It yields the protein CASSSKGAGNQPQHF.

This clone was recorded a few times. The rearrangement links TRBV7-9 to TRBJ2-7; 9 nucleotides match TRBD1. CDR1 is SEHNR and CDR2 is FQNEAQ in the germline V gene (reference sequence). The CDR3 loop spans 17 amino acids. Trimming removed 5 bases from V and 7 bases from J; junction bases left unmatched: 18. The CDR3 DNA is TGTGCCAGCAGCCTACCTTCACCCTCACAGGGGGCACGTGAGCAGTACTTC. Encoded protein: CASSLPSPSQGAREQYF. The full variable domain, its missing parts supplied by reference TRBV7-9 and TRBJ2-7, is DTGVSQNPRHKITKRGQNVTFRCDPISEHNRLYWYRQTLGQGPEFLTYFQNEAQLEKSRLLSDRFSAERPKGSFSTLEIQRTEQGDSAMYLCASSLPSPSQGAREQYFGPGTRLTVT.

The chain has TRBV5-1 and TRBJ2-5; TRBD2 agrees at 10 bases. Losses at the gene ends were 4 bases for V and 5 bases for J; bases not matched to a gene: 5. The CDR3 extends over 14 amino acids. Germline assignment: CDR1 SGHRS and CDR2 YFSETQ. The CDR3 sequence: CASSIPSGSETQYF. The CDR3 DNA reads as TGCGCCAGCAGCATACCTAGCGGGAGTGAGACCCAGTACTTC.

V is TRBV6-5 and J is TRBJ1-4; maybe TRBD1 (6 bases). The CDR3 runs to 14 residues. V lost 2 bases and J 13 bases, leaving 17 bases between the germline ends. From germline, CDR1 is MNHEY and CDR2 SVGAGI. As DNA, the CDR3 is TGTGCCAGCAGTTACGGGACACCACCTCGGGGACTGTTTTTT. Its translation is CASSYGTPPRGLFF.